Listed below are T cell receptor beta chains from one sample, sequenced in a study of TIL therapy for anti-PD-1-resistant metastatic lung cancer. Libraries were prepared by immunoSEQ multiplex PCR; TCRdb keeps only in-frame clonotypes and omits some of them. In the table there are 54,000 or so clones, around 87% of which are singletons. The source material was blood, sampled at baseline. These receptors came from a person aged 25-79 years with non-small cell lung cancer. CDR3s include the opening cysteine and the closing phenylalanine or tryptophan. The order of the fields is J gene, clone size, CDR3 length, V gene, D gene, CDR3 DNA, CDR3 protein. A D gene is named only where the DNA matches it firmly. Expanded clones get a size class; other rows say once, few or many, or leave the size out.

TRBJ1-2 - 13 TRBV2 - TGTGCCAGCAGTGAAGGAGCTAACTATGGCTACACCTTC CASSEGANYGYTF
TRBJ1-1 - 15 TRBV7-6 - TGTGCCAGCAGCTTTCGACCGGGACAGAACACTGAAGCTTTCTTT CASSFRPGQNTEAFF
TRBJ2-7 - 14 TRBV7-9 TRBD2 TGTGCCAGCAGGGGACTAGCCGGTGGCTACGAGCAGTACTTC CASRGLAGGYEQYF
TRBJ1-2 - 14 TRBV6-5 - TGTGCCAGCAGTCTGACAGCTCTGAACTATGGCTACACCTTC CASSLTALNYGYTF
TRBJ2-3 - 14 TRBV19 - TGTGCCAGTAGTATCGGGCAGGGCACAGATACGCAGTATTTT CASSIGQGTDTQYF
TRBJ2-7 - 16 TRBV3-1/TRBV3-2 TRBD2 TGTGCCAGCAGCCAAGATAGAGCGGGAGTAGCCTACGAGCAGTACTTC CASSQDRAGVAYEQYF
TRBJ1-6 - 14 TRBV19 TRBD1 TGTGCCAGTAGTAGGGACAGGGAAGGTTCACCCCTCCACTTT CASSRDREGSPLHF
TRBJ2-7 - 15 TRBV9 TRBD2 TGTGCCAGCAGCCCAAGCGGGAAATTCTCCTACGAGCAGTACTTC CASSPSGKFSYEQYF
TRBJ2-1 - 11 TRBV2 - TGTGCCAGCAGTGGACTGCTTGAGCAGTTCTTC CASSGLLEQFF
TRBJ1-1 - 15 TRBV18 TRBD1 TGTGCCAGCTCTGTTGGGACAGATATAGACACTGAAGCTTTCTTT CASSVGTDIDTEAFF
TRBJ1-2 - 16 TRBV10-3 TRBD1 TGTGCCATCAGAACAACCGGGACAGGGGAGAGCTATGGCTACACCTTC CAIRTTGTGESYGYTF
TRBJ2-3 once 15 TRBV5-4 - TGTGCCAGCAGCTTGGGGGGAGGCAGCACAGATACGCAGTATTTT CASSLGGGSTDTQYF
TRBJ1-4 few 13 TRBV28 - TGTGCCAGCCTTTCCCCCGGGAGGGAAAAACTGTTTTTT CASLSPGREKLFF
TRBJ1-6 - 15 TRBV4-2 - TGTGCCAGCACCCCACGTTTGACCGGCGATTCACCCCTCCACTTT CASTPRLTGDSPLHF